These 22 T cell receptor beta chains were sequenced from one sample in a study of T cells in Graves' hyperthyroidism and ophthalmopathy. The source material, RNA transcripts, was used to amplify TCR beta CDR3 regions. TCR CDR3 regions were first amplified by RT-PCR with HTBI primers. One entry per CDR3 protein results from TCRdb running MiXCR on the multiplex PCR reads. This table has roughly 640,000 distinct CDR3 sequences, roughly a sixth appearing once. The material sequenced was blood. Source of these receptors: a woman aged 40 to 50 with Graves' ophthalmopathy.

This clonotype was seen ten or more times. V and J are TRBV5-1 and TRBJ2-3; 7 bases are shared with TRBD2. V lost 3 bases to trimming and J lost 4 bases; unmatched junction nucleotides: 11. This CDR3 has 16 amino acids. Germline V gene sequence: CDR1 SGHRS, CDR2 YFSETQ. This CDR3 is CASSSSLAGEADTQYF. Here the CDR3 DNA reads TGCGCCAGCAGCTCCTCGTTGGCGGGAGAAGCAGATACGCAGTATTTT. The full variable domain, with the rest looked up from reference TRBV5-1 and TRBJ2-3, is KAGVTQTPRYLIKTRGQQVTLSCSPISGHRSVSWYQQTPGQGLQFLFEYFSETQRNKGNFPGRFSGRQFSNSRSEMNVSTLELGDSALYLCASSSSLAGEADTQYFGPGTRLTVL.

This clonotype was observed a few times. The genes are TRBV7-3 and TRBJ2-1, with D perhaps TRBD1 or TRBD2 (5 bases each). Germline CDR1 reads SGHTA; CDR2 reads FQGTGA. There are 14 residues in the CDR3. V shed 4 bases and J shed 12 bases, with 19 bases lying between them. The CDR3 DNA is TGTGCCAGCAGCTCAACCCCCCCCCCGGGACCGCAGTTCTTC. Residues: CASSSTPPPGPQFF.

This clonotype was recorded many times. The V call is TRBV28, the J call TRBJ1-2; no clear D. This CDR3 spans 17 amino acids. Looked up from germline, CDR1 is MDHEN and CDR2 is SYDVKM. Trimming removed 5 bases from V and 8 bases from J, with 27 bases in between. CDR3 protein: CASSPPPPPSSRYGYTF. As DNA, the CDR3 is TGTGCCAGCAGTCCTCCCCCGCCCCCATCCTCGCGTTACGGCTACACCTTC.

This clonotype was observed many times. This chain links TRBV14 with TRBJ1-4; weak D call: TRBD1 (5 bases). Germline V gene sequence: CDR1 SGHDN, CDR2 FVKESK. V gave up 1 base and J gave up 8 bases, with 14 bases separating them. The CDR3 length is 15 residues. CDR3 sequence: CASSQVLAGREKLFF. Here the CDR3 DNA reads TGTGCCAGCAGCCAAGTCTTGGCAGGGCGGGAAAAACTGTTTTTT.

CDR3 sequence reads: CASSLNVIASSYEQYF. The CDR3, as DNA: TGCGCCAGCAGCTTAAACGTGATAGCGAGCTCCTACGAGCAGTACTTC. J is TRBJ2-7 and V is TRBV4-1; a possible D gene is TRBD2 (5 bases). The CDR3 runs to 16 residues. CDR1 MGHRA and CDR2 YSYEKL come from the germline V gene. The germline V and J ends were trimmed by 5 bases and 0 bases, with 17 bases remaining between them.

This clonotype was found many times. The chain links TRBV2 to TRBJ2-7; D unresolved. Germline CDR1 is SNHLY and CDR2 is FYNNEI. Trimming stripped 6 bases from V and 5 bases from J, with 11 bases between. The CDR3 has 12 residues. The CDR3 here is CASRAITHEQYF. The CDR3 DNA sequence: TGTGCCAGCAGGGCAATCACTCACGAGCAGTACTTC.

The chain combines TRBV7-8 with TRBJ2-1, with 7 bases identical to TRBD2. The CDR3 has 14 residues. The germline CDR1 and CDR2 sequences are SGHVS and FQNEAQ. V was clipped by 5 bases and J by 7 bases; unmatched bases: 8. The CDR3 protein is CASSTWEGRNEQFF. The CDR3 DNA is TGTGCCAGCAGCACCTGGGAGGGGAGGAATGAGCAGTTCTTC.

This clonotype occurred many times. The V and J genes are TRBV12-5 and TRBJ2-2, with 11 bases matching TRBD2. V lost 1 base, J lost 4 bases, and 11 bases stayed unmatched. CDR1 is LGHNT, CDR2 FRNRAP, per germline. The CDR3 is made up of 19 amino acids. The CDR3 is CASGLGRPTSGDPTGELFF. The DNA for the CDR3 is TGTGCTAGTGGTTTGGGCCGCCCGACTAGCGGGGACCCCACCGGGGAGCTGTTTTTT.

This clonotype was observed many times. This chain connects TRBV28 to TRBJ2-2; D might be TRBD1 or TRBD2, each matching 5 bases. The V end lost 8 bases, the J end lost 0 bases, and 16 bases lay between the germline ends. Per germline, CDR1 MDHEN and CDR2 SYDVKM. The CDR3 contains 16 residues. CDR3 sequence reads: CASGGRRSSNTGELFF. CDR3 DNA sequence: TGTGCCAGCGGGGGACGGCGATCCTCGAACACCGGGGAGCTGTTTTTT.

This clonotype was detected only a few times. This chain connects TRBV28 to TRBJ1-5, with 10 bases that match TRBD1. The V gene's germline CDR1 is MDHEN and CDR2 SYDVKM. Unmatched junction bases numbered 8, after V lost 6 bases and J lost 3 bases. The CDR3 loop spans 16 amino acids. This CDR3 is CASSSRQGAINQPQHF. DNA of the CDR3: TGTGCCAGCAGCAGCCGACAGGGGGCGATCAATCAGCCCCAGCATTTT.

This clonotype was observed a few times. The chain recombines TRBV4-1 with TRBJ2-7; 9 bases match TRBD2. The CDR3 sequence is 16 residues long. Looked up from germline, CDR1 is MGHRA and CDR2 is YSYEKL. V dropped 2 bases and J dropped 3; count of bases not matched to a gene: 8. In nucleotides, the CDR3 is TGCGCCAGCAGCCAAACTTCAGCGGGGGGCTTCTACGAGCAGTACTTC. It encodes CASSQTSAGGFYEQYF.

The rearrangement uses TRBV20-1 and TRBJ2-1, with 8 bases identical to TRBD2. This CDR3 contains 18 residues. V lost 1 base and J lost 5; bases outside the gene matches: 16. Looked up from germline, CDR1 is DFQATT and CDR2 is SNEGSKA (reference sequence). This CDR3 is CSARGYHPGLGLDNEQFF. The CDR3 DNA follows: TGCAGTGCTAGAGGTTACCATCCGGGACTAGGGCTTGACAATGAGCAGTTCTTC.

This clonotype has a count of ten or more. The V and J genes are TRBV9 and TRBJ1-2, with D possibly being TRBD1 (6 bases). The CDR3 extends over 14 amino acids. V lost 3 bases and J lost 4, with 13 bases in between. The V gene's germline CDR1 is SGDLS and CDR2 YYNGEE. DNA for the CDR3: TGTGCCAGCAGCGGGAGCGACAGGCTCTATGGCTACACCTTC. As protein: CASSGSDRLYGYTF.

This clonotype was seen a few times. The CDR3 DNA follows: TGCGCCAGCAACAGGGGGCTTAGCACAGATACGCAGTATTTT. Its protein product is CASNRGLSTDTQYF. The chain links TRBV10-2 to TRBJ2-3; 9 bases are a match to TRBD1. The junction had 2 bases not matched to a gene; V was cut back by 7 bases and J by 0 bases. The CDR3 contains 14 residues. Germline V lookup: CDR1 WSHSY, CDR2 SAAADI.

This clonotype was detected a few times. The V and J genes are TRBV20-1 and TRBJ1-2; D is perhaps TRBD1 (5 bases). V lost 1 base to trimming and J lost 7 bases, with 16 bases between them. CDR1 and CDR2 (germline): DFQATT, SNEGSKA (reference sequence). This CDR3 region has 14 residues. For the CDR3, the DNA is TGCAGTGCTAGAGGGACGTCGGAAAGGGGTGGCTACACCTTC. This encodes CSARGTSERGGYTF.

In this sample, this clonotype turned up a few times. This chain uses TRBV6-2 or TRBV6-3 with TRBJ1-2; 8 nucleotides match TRBD1. The CDR3 runs 15 residues. Germline-derived CDR1 and CDR2 are MNHEY and SVGEGT. V shed 6 bases and J 1 base; nucleotides not matched to a gene: 7. DNA for the CDR3: TGTGCCAGCAGAGACGGGACAGGAGTTAACTATGGCTACACCTTC. As protein: CASRDGTGVNYGYTF.

The chain couples TRBV7-9 to TRBJ2-3; TRBD2 matches 7 bases. This CDR3 is built from 14 residues. Looked up from germline, CDR1 is SEHNR and CDR2 is FQNEAQ (reference sequence). J lost 6 bases, V lost 5 bases, and 8 bases had no gene match. The CDR3 protein is CASSPGGSGDTQYF. The CDR3 DNA reads as TGTGCCAGCAGCCCCGGGGGTAGCGGGGATACGCAGTATTTT.

This clonotype occurred many times. This chain connects TRBV18 to TRBJ2-7; no definite D call. Per germline, CDR1 KGHSH and CDR2 LQKENI. This CDR3 is 13 amino acids long. Trimming left V 0 bases short and J 3 bases short, with 6 bases between. CDR3 DNA sequence: TGTGCCAGCTCACCACCGTTTATCTACGAGCAGTACTTC. Translated: CASSPPFIYEQYF. Variable domain in full (rest from reference TRBV18 and TRBJ2-7): NAGVMQNPRHLVRRRGQEARLRCSPMKGHSHVYWYRQLPEEGLKFMVYLQKENIIDESGMPKERFSAEFPKEGPSILRIQQVVRGDSAAYFCASSPPFIYEQYFGPGTRLTVT.

This clonotype was found many times. The chain carries TRBV6-1 and TRBJ2-1, with 7 nucleotides matching TRBD2. This CDR3 region has 15 residues. Germline values: CDR1 MNHNS, CDR2 SASEGT. J was trimmed by 3 bases and V by 4 bases; bases with no gene match: 6. The CDR3 sequence is CASSVRAGNYNEQFF. The CDR3 DNA reads as TGTGCCAGCAGTGTCAGAGCGGGGAACTACAATGAGCAGTTCTTC.

This clonotype was found a few times. The rearrangement joins TRBV20-1 to TRBJ2-1; no definite D call. The CDR3 is 15 amino acids. Trimming cost V 1 base and J 0 bases, with 10 bases left between them. Germline CDR1 reads DFQATT; CDR2 reads SNEGSKA (reference sequence). The CDR3 DNA reads TGCAGTGCTAGAGTGAGTGAGAGCTCCTACAATGAGCAGTTCTTC. Its translation is CSARVSESSYNEQFF.

This chain connects TRBV6-2 or TRBV6-3 to TRBJ2-7; D may be TRBD2 (5 bases). Per germline, CDR1 MNHEY and CDR2 SVGEGT. V gave up 1 base and J gave up 7 bases, with 17 bases separating them. The CDR3 is 15 residues long. CDR3 DNA sequence: TGTGCCAGCAGTTACTTACGGACGCTCCCGGGGGAGCAGTACTTC. Translated: CASSYLRTLPGEQYF.

The chain joins TRBV10-2 to TRBJ2-7; 7 nucleotides agree with TRBD1. The germline CDR1 and CDR2 sequences are WSHSY and SAAADI. The CDR3 covers 15 residues. The ends lost 8 bases at V and 0 bases at J; junction bases unmatched: 10. Here the CDR3 DNA reads TGCGCCAGCGGCGAAGTTGGACAGGACTCCTACGAGCAGTACTTC. It encodes CASGEVGQDSYEQYF.